The present entry profiles one T cell receptor beta chain with its context. This entry comes from a study of blood T cell repertoires in COVID-19. About the study: Sites across the United States, Italy and Spain contributed samples from acute and convalescent COVID-19. PBMCs, B-cell-depleted T cells, or T cells provided the cDNA or gDNA that made up the material.

Profiled with immunoSEQ multiplex PCR; TCRdb holds only in-frame clones, not every one. The profile shows around 220,000 clones, over 75% of them singletons. This CDR3 region has 17 residues. The junction had 13 bases not matched to a gene; V was cut back by 4 bases and J by 3 bases. Germline lookup yields CDR1 SGHTA and CDR2 FQGTGA. The gene calls are TRBV7-3 and TRBJ2-7; 9 bases line up with TRBD1. The sequenced sample was peripheral blood. The TCR sequence derives from a woman aged 40 to 50 who had recovered from COVID-19. CDR3: CASSSLDRGKGYYEQYF. The DNA for the CDR3 is TGTGCCAGCAGCTCCTTGGACAGGGGAAAAGGATACTACGAGCAGTACTTC.